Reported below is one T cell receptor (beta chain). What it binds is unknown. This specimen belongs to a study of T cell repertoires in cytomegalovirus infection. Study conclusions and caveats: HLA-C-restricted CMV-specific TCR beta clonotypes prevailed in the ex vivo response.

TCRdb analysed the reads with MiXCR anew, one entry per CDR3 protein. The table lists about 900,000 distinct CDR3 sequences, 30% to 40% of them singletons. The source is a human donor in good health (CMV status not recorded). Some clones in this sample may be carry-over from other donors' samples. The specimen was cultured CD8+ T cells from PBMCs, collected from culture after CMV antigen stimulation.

CDR3 region: CASSPRTGVGNEQFF. The CDR3 bases are TGTGCCAGCAGTCCCCGGACAGGGGTTGGCAATGAGCAGTTCTTC. This chain uses TRBV27 with TRBJ2-1, with 9 bases lining up with TRBD1. The V and J ends lost 5 bases and 6 bases, in that order; junction bases with no gene match: 8. Germline V gene data show CDR1 as MNHEY and CDR2 as SMNVEV (reference sequence). There are 15 residues in the CDR3.